This TCR beta chain was recovered during a study of cytomegalovirus exposure and HLA in healthy donors. PCR primers comprised 60 Vbeta and 13 Jbeta primers. Sequencing was performed with immunoSEQ multiplex PCR; in TCRdb, only in-frame clones are kept and a portion is missing. In the table there are under 150,000 clones, 70% to 85% of which are singletons. A note on this clone: The antigen is undetermined.

The donors (healthy individuals) were bone marrow donors. Trimming cost V 4 bases and J 4 bases; bases outside gene matches: 10. Germline V CDR1 and CDR2: SGHDN, FVKESK. The length of the CDR3 is 16 residues. Study-level results: Common viral pathogens seemed, in a later analysis, to connect with several of the most significant clusters. What a later analysis reportedly showed was that an Asian-associated ancestry cluster had fewer N-insertions than the 666-donor mean. Beyond CMV serostatus, there was no information to go on about immune exposure.

The chain couples TRBV14 to TRBJ2-7; 10 positions agree with TRBD1. The source material was PBMCs. This clonotype was sampled from a boy aged 2-15 years in good health and CMV-seronegative. CDR3 protein: CASSPFETGGEYEQYF. CDR3 DNA: TGTGCCAGCAGCCCGTTTGAGACAGGGGGCGAATACGAGCAGTACTTC.